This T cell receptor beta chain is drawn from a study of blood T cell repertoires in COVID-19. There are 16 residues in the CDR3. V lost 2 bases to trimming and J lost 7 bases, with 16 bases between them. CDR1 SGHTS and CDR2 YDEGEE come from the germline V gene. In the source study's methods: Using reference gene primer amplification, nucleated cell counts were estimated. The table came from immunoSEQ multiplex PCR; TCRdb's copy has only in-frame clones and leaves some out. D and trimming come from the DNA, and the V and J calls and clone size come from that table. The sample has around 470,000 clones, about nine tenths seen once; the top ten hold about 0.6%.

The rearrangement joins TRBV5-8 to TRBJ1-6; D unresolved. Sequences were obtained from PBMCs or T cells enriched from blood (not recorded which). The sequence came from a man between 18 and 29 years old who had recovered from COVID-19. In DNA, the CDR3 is TGTGCCAGCAGCTTTTCAAGGAGATCGTGGAATTCACCCCTCCACTTT. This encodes CASSFSRRSWNSPLHF. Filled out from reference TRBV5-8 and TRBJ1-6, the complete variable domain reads EAGVTQSPTHLIKTRGQQATLRCSPISGHTSVYWYQQALGLGLQFLLWYDEGEERNRGNFPPRFSGRQFPNYSSELNVNALELEDSALYLCASSFSRRSWNSPLHFGNGTRLTVT.